This passage covers 29 T cell receptor beta chains from one sample sequenced in a study of cytomegalovirus exposure and HLA in healthy donors. Assay used: immunoSEQ multiplex PCR; TCRdb lists only in-frame clones, some missing. The sample lists some 140,000 clones, more than 80% seen once, with over 5% in the top ten. Sequenced input: PBMCs. These receptors were obtained from a woman aged 25-40 years in good health and CMV-seropositive.

The rearrangement uses TRBV6-1 and TRBJ2-7; 9 bases align to TRBD1. CDR1 MNHNS and CDR2 SASEGT come from the germline V gene. The CDR3 covers 15 residues. Germline trimming cut 2 bases from V and 5 bases from J; bases unmatched to any gene: 7. CDR3: CASSESGTGLNEQYF. The CDR3 DNA reads as TGTGCCAGCAGTGAATCCGGGACAGGGTTAAACGAGCAGTACTTC.

The chain links TRBV18 to TRBJ1-4; D is uncertain. V shed 1 base and J shed 1 base, with 7 bases lying between them. This CDR3 region has 15 residues. The germline V gene encodes CDR1 KGHSH and CDR2 LQKENI. This CDR3 reads CASSPLGGTNEKLFF. The CDR3 DNA reads as TGTGCCAGCTCACCACTAGGAGGAACTAATGAAAAACTGTTTTTT.

The rearrangement uses TRBV28 and TRBJ2-7, with TRBD2 identical over 8 bases. The CDR3 totals 15 residues. Germline V gene sequence: CDR1 MDHEN, CDR2 SYDVKM. J was trimmed by 2 bases and V by 2 bases; bases with no gene match: 5. In DNA, the CDR3 is TGTGCCAGCAGTTTACTAGCGGGTCCTACCTACGAGCAGTACTTC. As protein: CASSLLAGPTYEQYF.

The V gene is TRBV28, the J gene TRBJ2-2; possibly TRBD2 for D (6 bases). Trimming shortened V by 5 bases and J by 1 base, and 8 bases separated the two germline ends. The CDR3 extends over 14 amino acids. Germline CDR1 MDHEN, CDR2 SYDVKM. The CDR3: CASSHSGNTGELFF. CDR3 nucleotide sequence: TGTGCCAGCAGTCATAGCGGGAACACCGGGGAGCTGTTTTTT. Looking up the rest from reference TRBV28 and TRBJ2-2 gives the full variable domain: DVKVTQSSRYLVKRTGEKVFLECVQDMDHENMFWYRQDPGLGLRLIYFSYDVKMKEKGDIPEGYSVSREKKERFSLILESASTNQTSMYLCASSHSGNTGELFFGEGSRLTVL.

The chain links TRBV18 to TRBJ2-7; perhaps TRBD2 as D (5 bases). This CDR3 has 14 residues. Per the germline V gene, CDR1 is KGHSH and CDR2 is LQKENI. Trimming left V 5 bases short and J 0 bases short, with 11 bases between. DNA for the CDR3: TGTGCCAGCTCATTGCCGGGGTCCTCCTACGAGCAGTACTTC. Translating gives CASSLPGSSYEQYF.

The V and J genes are TRBV4-2 and TRBJ2-4; TRBD2 matches 9 bases. J lost 6 bases, V lost 2 bases, and 8 bases had no gene match. This CDR3 is built from 16 residues. Germline CDR1 reads LGHNA; CDR2 reads YNFKEQ. The CDR3: CASSQQAGGPGNIQYF. The CDR3 DNA follows: TGTGCCAGCAGCCAACAGGCGGGGGGGCCTGGAAACATTCAGTACTTC.

The V call is TRBV11-2, the J call TRBJ2-7; TRBD2 aligns across 12 bases. Trimming cost V 4 bases and J 4 bases; bases outside gene matches: 2. CDR1 SGHAT and CDR2 FQNNGV come from the germline V gene. The CDR3 sequence is 14 residues long. The CDR3 DNA sequence: TGTGCCAGCAGCTACACTAGCGGGGGGTACGAGCAGTACTTC. Its protein is CASSYTSGGYEQYF.

The chain links TRBV28 to TRBJ2-3; weak D call: TRBD2 (6 bases). Germline CDR1 reads MDHEN; CDR2 reads SYDVKM. The CDR3 contains 15 residues. V shed 2 bases and J shed 2 bases, with 11 bases lying between them. CDR3 sequence (DNA): TGTGCCAGCAGTTTAGGAGGGCACAACACAGATACGCAGTATTTT. This encodes CASSLGGHNTDTQYF.

This CDR3 reads CASSTAQQLYGYTF. The CDR3 DNA is TGTGCCAGTAGTACTGCACAACAGTTATATGGCTACACCTTC. The chain recombines TRBV19 with TRBJ1-2; D is undetermined. Germline assignment: CDR1 LNHDA and CDR2 SQIVND (reference sequence). V lost 4 bases, J lost 5 bases, and 14 bases lay in between. The CDR3 consists of 14 residues.

The V call is TRBV7-2, the J call TRBJ2-1; D unresolved. V lost 4 bases and J 0 bases, leaving 10 bases between the germline ends. Germline loops: CDR1 SGHTA, CDR2 FQGNSA. The CDR3 is made up of 15 amino acids. The CDR3 coding sequence is TGTGCCAGCAGCTCCACCTCTAGCTCCTACAATGAGCAGTTCTTC. Translation: CASSSTSSSYNEQFF.

The V call is TRBV19, the J call TRBJ2-5; tentatively, D is TRBD2 (5 bases). Germline V gene sequence: CDR1 LNHDA, CDR2 SQIVND (reference sequence). The CDR3 spans 14 residues. V was shortened by 5 bases and J by 2 bases, with 12 bases between the two germline ends. The CDR3 is CASSHGPGQETQYF. The CDR3, as DNA: TGTGCCAGTAGTCACGGACCGGGGCAAGAGACCCAGTACTTC.

The V call is TRBV5-1, the J call TRBJ2-1; weak D call: TRBD2 (6 bases). Germline V lookup: CDR1 SGHRS, CDR2 YFSETQ. This CDR3 spans 13 amino acids. The germline V and J ends were trimmed by 4 bases and 10 bases, with 15 bases remaining between them. Written as DNA, the CDR3 is TGCGCCAGCAGCGCAAATGAGGAGGGGGAGCAGTTCTTC. Translation gives CASSANEEGEQFF. Drawing the rest from reference TRBV5-1 and TRBJ2-1, the complete variable domain is KAGVTQTPRYLIKTRGQQVTLSCSPISGHRSVSWYQQTPGQGLQFLFEYFSETQRNKGNFPGRFSGRQFSNSRSEMNVSTLELGDSALYLCASSANEEGEQFFGPGTRLTVL.

The chain carries TRBV19 and TRBJ1-1; D is unresolved. Trimming left V 6 bases short and J 0 bases short, with 14 bases between. The CDR3 contains 15 residues. Germline V gene lookup returns CDR1 LNHDA and CDR2 SQIVND (reference sequence). The CDR3 is CASSQLLVVNTEAFF. The CDR3 nucleotides read TGTGCCAGTAGCCAGTTATTGGTCGTGAACACTGAAGCTTTCTTT.

The chain employs TRBV5-1 and TRBJ1-4; 9 bases line up with TRBD1. The CDR3 sequence is 16 residues long. Germline CDR1 reads SGHRS; CDR2 reads YFSETQ. V trimming: 0 bases; J trimming: 7 bases; junction bases outside the gene matches: 7. CDR3: CASSLAPQGAIEKLFF. The DNA for the CDR3 is TGCGCCAGCAGCTTGGCACCACAGGGGGCAATTGAAAAACTGTTTTTT.

The CDR3 DNA reads as TGTGCCACCGGGGGGGGCCTTAATTCACCCCTCCACTTT. Translating it yields CATGGGLNSPLHF. V is TRBV6-5 and J is TRBJ1-6, with D possibly TRBD1 on 6 matching bases. Trimming cost V 10 bases and J 6 bases, with 13 bases left between them. Germline assignment: CDR1 MNHEY and CDR2 SVGAGI. This CDR3 comprises 13 residues.

The rearrangement uses TRBV2 and TRBJ2-1, with D possibly being TRBD1 (6 bases). Germline loops: CDR1 SNHLY, CDR2 FYNNEI. Trimming removed 6 bases from V and 5 bases from J, with 17 bases in between. The CDR3 length is 15 residues. For the CDR3, the DNA is TGTGCCAGCAGAACAGGGAATTGGGGCCACAATGAGCAGTTCTTC. Translating gives CASRTGNWGHNEQFF.

The chain is built from TRBV7-6 and TRBJ1-5; D is unresolved. The CDR3 is made up of 15 amino acids. Germline loops: CDR1 SGHVS, CDR2 FNYEAQ. Trimming removed 2 bases from V and 0 bases from J, with 8 bases in between. This chain's CDR3 is CASSLSPYSNQPQHF. In DNA form, the CDR3 reads TGTGCCAGCAGCTTATCCCCTTATAGCAATCAGCCCCAGCATTTT.

The chain recombines TRBV27 with TRBJ2-1; D gene uncertain. V dropped 5 bases and J dropped 0 bases, with 11 bases sitting between them. CDR1 and CDR2 (germline): MNHEY, SMNVEV (reference sequence). This CDR3 comprises 15 residues. CDR3 residues: CASSPYRRSYNEQFF. CDR3 DNA: TGTGCCAGCAGTCCATACAGACGCTCCTACAATGAGCAGTTCTTC.

The J gene is TRBJ2-2, the V gene TRBV7-3; the match to TRBD2 covers 10 bases. Germline V gene lookup returns CDR1 SGHTA and CDR2 FQGTGA. V trimming: 5 bases; J trimming: 6 bases; junction bases outside the gene matches: 9. CDR3 length: 16 residues. In nucleotides, the CDR3 is TGTGCCAGCAGCCTTGTAGCGGGAGGATGGGCCGGGGAGCTGTTTTTT. Amino acids: CASSLVAGGWAGELFF. The whole variable domain, filled in from reference TRBV7-3 and TRBJ2-2, reads GAGVSQTPSNKVTEKGKYVELRCDPISGHTALYWYRQSLGQGPEFLIYFQGTGAADDSGLPNDRFFAVRPEGSVSTLKIQRTERGDSAVYLCASSLVAGGWAGELFFGEGSRLTVL.

The CDR3 region is CASSPTGPSGYTF. The CDR3 DNA sequence: TGTGCCAGCAGCCCCACAGGACCCTCCGGCTACACCTTC. The J gene is TRBJ1-2, the V gene TRBV5-4; tentatively, D is TRBD1 (5 bases). Trimming left V 4 bases short and J 8 bases short, with 15 bases between. Germline CDR1 and CDR2: SGHNT and YYREEE (reference sequence). This CDR3 has 13 residues.

The chain couples TRBV28 to TRBJ2-7; unclear D gene. CDR3 size: 13 residues. Trimming took 3 bases from V and 0 from J, leaving 6 bases between them. Germline V gene sequence: CDR1 MDHEN, CDR2 SYDVKM. CDR3 protein: CASSFGVSYEQYF. In DNA, the CDR3 is TGTGCCAGCAGTTTCGGAGTCTCCTACGAGCAGTACTTC.

This chain connects TRBV7-6 to TRBJ2-7; 11 positions match TRBD2. The CDR3 length is 16 residues. Germline loops: CDR1 SGHVS, CDR2 FNYEAQ. V gave up 5 bases and J gave up 6 bases; unmatched junction bases: 12. CDR3 amino acids: CASSARLAGGEGEQYF. The CDR3 DNA sequence: TGTGCCAGCAGCGCGCGTCTAGCGGGGGGAGAGGGCGAGCAGTACTTC.

The chain has TRBV2 and TRBJ2-7, with 8 bases lining up with TRBD2. Germline CDR1 is SNHLY and CDR2 is FYNNEI. The V segment lost 3 bases and the J segment 8 bases; nucleotides outside the gene matches: 9. The CDR3 runs to 14 residues. In DNA form, the CDR3 reads TGTGCCAGCAGTGACCGTTTAGCGGGGCGAAAGCAGTACTTC. Residues: CASSDRLAGRKQYF.

This chain joins TRBV7-8 and TRBJ2-1, with D tentatively TRBD2 (5 bases). V lost 0 bases to trimming and J lost 2 bases, with 11 bases between them. CDR3 length: 16 residues. Germline lookup yields CDR1 SGHVS and CDR2 FQNEAQ. The CDR3 nucleotides are TGTGCCAGCAGCTTAGCGGTGACTACCACCTACAATGAGCAGTTCTTC. It codes for CASSLAVTTTYNEQFF.

This chain joins TRBV6-1 and TRBJ1-5; D possibly corresponds to TRBD1 (6 bases). V lost 6 bases and J lost 5, with 17 bases in between. The CDR3 consists of 15 residues. Germline values: CDR1 MNHNS, CDR2 SASEGT. The CDR3 protein is CASRGGHRRYQPQHF. The CDR3 DNA sequence: TGTGCCAGCAGAGGGGGACACCGAAGATATCAGCCCCAGCATTTT.

V and J are TRBV19 and TRBJ2-1, with 10 positions matching TRBD1. CDR3 length equals 14 residues. V trimming: 5 bases; J trimming: 7 bases; junction bases outside the gene matches: 5. The germline CDR1 and CDR2 sequences are LNHDA and SQIVND (reference sequence). In DNA form, the CDR3 reads TGTGCCAGTAGTGGGACAGGGGAGTTGAATGAGCAGTTCTTC. Protein product: CASSGTGELNEQFF.

The rearrangement joins TRBV7-2 to TRBJ2-2; a weak D match, TRBD2 (5 bases). The CDR3 spans 16 residues. Germline V gene lookup returns CDR1 SGHTA and CDR2 FQGNSA. With 7 bases removed from V and 1 base from J, the gap between germline ends came to 16 bases. The CDR3 spells CASTLLGRGNTGELFF. The CDR3 coding sequence is TGTGCCAGCACCTTGTTGGGTCGGGGGAACACCGGGGAGCTGTTTTTT.

J is TRBJ2-6 and V is TRBV6-6; possible D gene TRBD2, 5 bases. V dropped 5 bases and J dropped 4 bases, with 15 bases sitting between them. This CDR3 is built from 16 residues. Germline CDR1 MNHNY, CDR2 SVGAGI (reference sequence). The CDR3 sequence is CASSLEAGSGANVLTF. Here the CDR3 DNA reads TGTGCCAGCAGTCTAGAGGCGGGCTCCGGGGCCAACGTCCTGACTTTC.

The genes are TRBV28 and TRBJ1-2; 8 bases are a match to TRBD1. The CDR3 loop spans 14 amino acids. Germline V gene lookup returns CDR1 MDHEN and CDR2 SYDVKM. V trimming: 7 bases; J trimming: 2 bases; junction bases outside the gene matches: 6. CDR3 sequence reads: CASTEQGENYGYTF. CDR3 in DNA: TGTGCCAGCACTGAACAGGGGGAAAACTATGGCTACACCTTC.